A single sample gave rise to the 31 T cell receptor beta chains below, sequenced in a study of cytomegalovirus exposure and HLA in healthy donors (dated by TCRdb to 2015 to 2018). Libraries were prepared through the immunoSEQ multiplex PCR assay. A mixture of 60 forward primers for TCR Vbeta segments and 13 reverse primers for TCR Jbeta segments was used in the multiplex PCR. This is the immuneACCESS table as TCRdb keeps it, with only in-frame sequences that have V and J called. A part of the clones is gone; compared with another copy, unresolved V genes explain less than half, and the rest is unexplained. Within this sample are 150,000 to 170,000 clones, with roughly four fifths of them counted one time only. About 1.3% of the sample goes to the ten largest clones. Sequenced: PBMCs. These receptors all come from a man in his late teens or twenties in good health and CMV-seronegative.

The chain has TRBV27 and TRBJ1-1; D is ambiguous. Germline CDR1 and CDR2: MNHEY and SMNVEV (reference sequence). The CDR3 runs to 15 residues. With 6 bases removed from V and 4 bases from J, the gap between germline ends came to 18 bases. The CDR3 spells CASRKDGGLGTEAFF. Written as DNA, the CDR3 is TGTGCCAGCAGAAAGGACGGAGGATTGGGCACTGAAGCTTTCTTT.

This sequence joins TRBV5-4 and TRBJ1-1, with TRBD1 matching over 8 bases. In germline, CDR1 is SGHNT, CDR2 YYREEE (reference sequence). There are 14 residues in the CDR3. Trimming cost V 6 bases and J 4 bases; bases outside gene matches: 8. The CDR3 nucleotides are TGTGCCAGCAAAGCGTCGACAGGGGTCACTGAAGCTTTCTTT. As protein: CASKASTGVTEAFF.

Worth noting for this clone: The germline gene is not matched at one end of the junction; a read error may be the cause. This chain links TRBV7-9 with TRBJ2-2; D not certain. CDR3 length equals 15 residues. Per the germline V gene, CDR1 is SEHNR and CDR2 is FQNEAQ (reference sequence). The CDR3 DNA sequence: TGTTCCAGCAGCTTACCTTTTGTTGACACCGGGGAGCTGTTTTTT. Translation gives CSSSLPFVDTGELFF.

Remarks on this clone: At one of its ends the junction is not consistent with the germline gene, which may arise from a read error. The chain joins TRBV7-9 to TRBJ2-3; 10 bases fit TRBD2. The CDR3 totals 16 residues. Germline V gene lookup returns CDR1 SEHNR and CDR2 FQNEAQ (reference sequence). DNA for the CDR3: TGTTCCAGCAGCCCATTAGCGGGAGGCATCTCAGATACGCAGTATTTT. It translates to CSSSPLAGGISDTQYF.

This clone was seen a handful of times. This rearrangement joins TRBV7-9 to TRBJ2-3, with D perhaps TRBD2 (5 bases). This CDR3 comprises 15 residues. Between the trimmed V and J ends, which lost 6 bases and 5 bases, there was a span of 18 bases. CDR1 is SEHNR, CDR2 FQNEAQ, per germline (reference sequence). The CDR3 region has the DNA TGTGCCAGCAGACTCACTAGGCTCGGGGTAGATACGCAGTATTTT. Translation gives CASRLTRLGVDTQYF.

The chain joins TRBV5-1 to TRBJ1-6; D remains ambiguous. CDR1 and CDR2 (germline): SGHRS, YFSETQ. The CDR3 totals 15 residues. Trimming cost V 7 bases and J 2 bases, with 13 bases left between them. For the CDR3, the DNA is TGCGCCAGCGGCGACACCGGGACCTATAATTCACCCCTCCACTTT. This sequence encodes CASGDTGTYNSPLHF.

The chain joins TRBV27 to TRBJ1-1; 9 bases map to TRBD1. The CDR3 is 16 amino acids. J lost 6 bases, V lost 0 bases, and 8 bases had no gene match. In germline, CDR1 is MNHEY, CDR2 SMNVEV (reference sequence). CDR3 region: CASSLSPGTGTSEAFF. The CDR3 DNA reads TGTGCCAGCAGTTTATCCCCCGGGACAGGGACTTCTGAAGCTTTCTTT.

The CDR3 loop reads CASSLWGGTQPQHF. The DNA for the CDR3 is TGTGCCAGCAGTTTATGGGGAGGAACTCAGCCCCAGCATTTT. The chain links TRBV27 to TRBJ1-5; D remains ambiguous. The CDR3 totals 14 residues. With 1 base removed from V and 6 bases from J, the gap between germline ends came to 10 bases. The germline V gene has CDR1 MNHEY and CDR2 SMNVEV (reference sequence).

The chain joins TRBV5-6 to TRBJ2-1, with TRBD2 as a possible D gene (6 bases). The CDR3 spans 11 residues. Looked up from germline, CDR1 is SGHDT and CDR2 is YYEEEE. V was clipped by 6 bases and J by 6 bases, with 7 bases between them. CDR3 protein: CASTAGNEQFF. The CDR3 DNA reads TGTGCCAGCACAGCGGGCAATGAGCAGTTCTTC.

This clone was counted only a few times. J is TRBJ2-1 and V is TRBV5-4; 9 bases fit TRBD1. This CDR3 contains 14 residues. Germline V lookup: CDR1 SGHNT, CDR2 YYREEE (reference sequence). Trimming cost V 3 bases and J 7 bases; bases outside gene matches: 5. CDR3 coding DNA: TGTGCCAGCAGCTCCGGGACAGGGTGGAATGAGCAGTTCTTC. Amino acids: CASSSGTGWNEQFF.

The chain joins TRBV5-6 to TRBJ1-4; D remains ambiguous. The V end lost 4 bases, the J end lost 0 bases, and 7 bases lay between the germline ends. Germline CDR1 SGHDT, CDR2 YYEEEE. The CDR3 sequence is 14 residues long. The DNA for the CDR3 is TGTGCCAGCAGCCCCGGGTCAACTAATGAAAAACTGTTTTTT. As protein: CASSPGSTNEKLFF.

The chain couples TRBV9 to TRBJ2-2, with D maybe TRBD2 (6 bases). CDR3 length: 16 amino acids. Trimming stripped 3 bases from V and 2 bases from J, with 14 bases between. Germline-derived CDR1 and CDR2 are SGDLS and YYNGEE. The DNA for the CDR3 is TGTGCCAGCAGCGCACCGGAGGGTTCTAACACCGGGGAGCTGTTTTTT. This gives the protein CASSAPEGSNTGELFF. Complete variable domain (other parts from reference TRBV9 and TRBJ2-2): DSGVTQTPKHLITATGQRVTLRCSPRSGDLSVYWYQQSLDQGLQFLIQYYNGEERAKGNILERFSAQQFPDLHSELNLSSLELGDSALYFCASSAPEGSNTGELFFGEGSRLTVL.

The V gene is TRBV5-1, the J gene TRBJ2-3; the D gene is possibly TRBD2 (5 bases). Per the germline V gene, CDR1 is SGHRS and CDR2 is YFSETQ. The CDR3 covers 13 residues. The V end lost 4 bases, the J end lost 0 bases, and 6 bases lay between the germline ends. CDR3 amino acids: CASSERSTDTQYF. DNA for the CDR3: TGCGCCAGCAGCGAGCGGAGCACAGATACGCAGTATTTT.

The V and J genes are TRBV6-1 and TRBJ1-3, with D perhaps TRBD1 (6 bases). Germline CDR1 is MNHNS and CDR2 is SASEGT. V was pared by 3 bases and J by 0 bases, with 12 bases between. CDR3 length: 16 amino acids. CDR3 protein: CASSDAGAFSGNTIYF. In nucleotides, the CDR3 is TGTGCCAGCAGTGATGCAGGGGCGTTCTCTGGAAACACCATATATTTT.

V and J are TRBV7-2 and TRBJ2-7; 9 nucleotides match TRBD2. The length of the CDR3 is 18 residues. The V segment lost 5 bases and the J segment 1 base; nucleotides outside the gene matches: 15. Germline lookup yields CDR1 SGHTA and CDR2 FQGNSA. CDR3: CASSRLGTSLRESYEQYF. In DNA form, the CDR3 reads TGTGCCAGCAGCCGACTCGGGACTAGCCTTAGAGAGTCCTACGAGCAGTACTTC.

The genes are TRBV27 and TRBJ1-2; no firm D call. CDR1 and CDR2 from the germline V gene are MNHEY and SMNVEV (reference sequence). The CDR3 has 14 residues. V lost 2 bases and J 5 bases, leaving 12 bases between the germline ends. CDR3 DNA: TGTGCCAGCAGTTTAGCACCTATTTTTTATGGCTACACCTTC. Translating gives CASSLAPIFYGYTF.

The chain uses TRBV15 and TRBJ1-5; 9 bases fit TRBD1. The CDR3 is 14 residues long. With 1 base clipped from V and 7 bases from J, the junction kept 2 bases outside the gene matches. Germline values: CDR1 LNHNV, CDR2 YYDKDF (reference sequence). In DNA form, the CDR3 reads TGTGCCACCAGCAGAGGACAGGGGGAACAGCCCCAGCATTTT. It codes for CATSRGQGEQPQHF.

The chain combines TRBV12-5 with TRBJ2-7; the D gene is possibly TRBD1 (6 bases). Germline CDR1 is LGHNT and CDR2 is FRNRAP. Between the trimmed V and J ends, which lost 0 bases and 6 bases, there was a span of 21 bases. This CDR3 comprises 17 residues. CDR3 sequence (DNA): TGTGCTAGTGGTTTGGTCCGAGGGTCGGGACAACTCTCCGAGCAGTACTTC. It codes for CASGLVRGSGQLSEQYF.

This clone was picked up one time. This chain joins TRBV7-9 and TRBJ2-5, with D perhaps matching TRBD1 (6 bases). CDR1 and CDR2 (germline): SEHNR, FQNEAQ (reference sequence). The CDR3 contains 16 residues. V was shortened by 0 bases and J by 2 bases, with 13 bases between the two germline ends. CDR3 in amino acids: CASSLAWGRPQETQYF. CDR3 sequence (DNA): TGTGCCAGCAGCTTAGCGTGGGGGCGCCCTCAAGAGACCCAGTACTTC.

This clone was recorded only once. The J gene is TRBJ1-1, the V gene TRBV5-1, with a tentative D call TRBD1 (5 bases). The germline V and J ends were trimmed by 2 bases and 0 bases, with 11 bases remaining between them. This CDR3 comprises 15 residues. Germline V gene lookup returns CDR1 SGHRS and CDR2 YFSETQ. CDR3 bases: TGCGCCAGCAGCTTAGTTTCAGGGATGAACACTGAAGCTTTCTTT. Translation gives CASSLVSGMNTEAFF.

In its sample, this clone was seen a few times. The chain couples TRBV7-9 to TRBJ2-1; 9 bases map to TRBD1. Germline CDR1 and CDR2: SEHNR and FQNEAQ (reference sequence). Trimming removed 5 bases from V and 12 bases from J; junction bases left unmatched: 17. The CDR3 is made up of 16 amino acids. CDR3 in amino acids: CASSHQDRGPPGGQFF. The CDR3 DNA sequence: TGTGCCAGCAGCCATCAGGACAGGGGACCCCCCGGCGGGCAGTTCTTC.

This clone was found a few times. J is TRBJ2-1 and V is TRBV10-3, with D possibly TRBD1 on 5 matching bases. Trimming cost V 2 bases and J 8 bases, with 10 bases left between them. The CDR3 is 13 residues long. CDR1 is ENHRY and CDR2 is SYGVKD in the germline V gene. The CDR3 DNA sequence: TGTGCCATCAGTGAGCCACAGGTGGATGAGCAGTTCTTC. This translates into CAISEPQVDEQFF.

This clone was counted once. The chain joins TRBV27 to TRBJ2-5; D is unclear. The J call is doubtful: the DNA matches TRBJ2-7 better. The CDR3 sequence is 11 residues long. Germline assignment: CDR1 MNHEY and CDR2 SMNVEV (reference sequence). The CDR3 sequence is CASSLHYEQYF. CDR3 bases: TGTGCCAGCAGTTTACATTACGAGCAGTACTTC.

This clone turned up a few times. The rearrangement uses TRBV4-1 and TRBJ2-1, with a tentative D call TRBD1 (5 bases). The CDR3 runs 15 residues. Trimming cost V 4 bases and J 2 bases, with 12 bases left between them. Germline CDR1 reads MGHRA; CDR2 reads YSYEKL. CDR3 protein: CASSLRQLAYNEQFF. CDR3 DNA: TGCGCCAGCAGCCTGAGACAGCTTGCCTACAATGAGCAGTTCTTC.

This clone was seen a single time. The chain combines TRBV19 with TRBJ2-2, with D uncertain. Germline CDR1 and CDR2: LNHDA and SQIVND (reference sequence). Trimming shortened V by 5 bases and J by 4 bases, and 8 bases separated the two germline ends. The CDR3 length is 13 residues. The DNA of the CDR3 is TGTGCCAGTAGTTCGACTGTCACCGGGGAGCTGTTTTTT. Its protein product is CASSSTVTGELFF.

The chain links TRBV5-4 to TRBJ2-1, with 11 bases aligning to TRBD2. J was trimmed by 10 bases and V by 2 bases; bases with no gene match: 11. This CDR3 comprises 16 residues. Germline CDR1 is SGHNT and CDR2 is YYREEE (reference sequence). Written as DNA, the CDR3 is TGTGCCAGCAGCTTCTTTGAGCTTAGCGGGAGGGAAGAGCAGTTCTTC. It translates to CASSFFELSGREEQFF.

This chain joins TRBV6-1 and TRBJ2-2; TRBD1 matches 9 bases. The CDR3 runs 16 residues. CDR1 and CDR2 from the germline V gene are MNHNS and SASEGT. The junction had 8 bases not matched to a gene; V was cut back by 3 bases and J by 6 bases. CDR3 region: CASSDSWDRVAGELFF. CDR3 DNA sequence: TGTGCCAGCAGTGATTCTTGGGACAGGGTGGCCGGGGAGCTGTTTTTT.

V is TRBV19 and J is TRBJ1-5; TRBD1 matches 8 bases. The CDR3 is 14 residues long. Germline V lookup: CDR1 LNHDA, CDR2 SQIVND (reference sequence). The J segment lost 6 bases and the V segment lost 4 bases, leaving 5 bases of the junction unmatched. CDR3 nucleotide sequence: TGTGCCAGTAGTAAGGACAGGGTCAGTCAGCCCCAGCATTTT. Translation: CASSKDRVSQPQHF.

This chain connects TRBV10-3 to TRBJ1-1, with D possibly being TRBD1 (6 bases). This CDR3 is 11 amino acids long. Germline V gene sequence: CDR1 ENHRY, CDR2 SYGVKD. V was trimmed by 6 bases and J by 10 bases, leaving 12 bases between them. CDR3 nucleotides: TGTGCCATCAGGGACAGCGGAGGAGCTTTCTTT. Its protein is CAIRDSGGAFF.

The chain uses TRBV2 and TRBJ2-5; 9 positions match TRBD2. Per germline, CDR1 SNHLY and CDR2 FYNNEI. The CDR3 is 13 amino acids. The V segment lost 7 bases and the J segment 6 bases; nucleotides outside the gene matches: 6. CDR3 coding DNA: TGTGCCAGCACGGCGGGAGGGGAGAAGACCCAGTACTTC. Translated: CASTAGGEKTQYF.

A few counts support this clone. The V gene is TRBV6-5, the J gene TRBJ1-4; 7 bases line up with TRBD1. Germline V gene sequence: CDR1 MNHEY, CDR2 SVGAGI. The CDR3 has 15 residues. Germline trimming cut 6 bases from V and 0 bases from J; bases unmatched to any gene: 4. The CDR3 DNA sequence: TGTGCCAGCAGCCTTGGACAGGCAACTAATGAAAAACTGTTTTTT. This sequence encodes CASSLGQATNEKLFF.